Included here is one TCR beta chain sequence, with context. Its cognate antigen has yet to be identified. No qualities accompany the bases; no much larger clone lies one base away. Trimming removed 4 bases from V and 3 bases from J, leaving 14 bases between the germline ends. The germline V gene supplies CDR1 SGHRS and CDR2 YFSETQ. Including the terminal cysteine and phenylalanine, the CDR3 comprises 14 residues. The kept DNA is CDR3 alone, 42 bases in frame from the first base. This entry is derived from a study of blood T cell repertoires in COVID-19 (dated by TCRdb to 2020 to 2021). Regarding the complete study: Samples covering the acute and convalescent phases of COVID-19 were provided by collaborators in the United States, Italy and Spain. Subjects who had been exposed to COVID-19, were actively infected with it, or had recovered from it provided the deeply sampled blood TCRbeta repertoires that made up the dataset. A de-identified subject ID, COVID-19 status, age in years and sex were almost always included in the sample metadata. HLA class I and class II types, where available, came from metadata supplied by the sample provider rather than from assay-based typing. The prospective study material was composed of cDNA or gDNA derived from T cells, B-cell-depleted T cells, or PBMCs. Samples were obtained from the ongoing ImmuneRACE study (first 160 participants) and from roughly 1,300 subjects provided by 6 global collaborators. The repertoires were made available in a free public database intended to serve as a resource for research on the immune response to SARS-CoV-2. General study outcomes and caveats: Clinical and demographic metadata were provided uncurated, with the amount varying by source and participant.

Participants in the prospective study were aged roughly 18 to 100 years, lived in 20 to 25 United States geographic areas, and enrolled through a virtual design. In the prospective study, participants were assigned to cohorts based on the clinical history participants reported in a screening survey and a study questionnaire. ImmuneRACE Cohort 3 recovered participants were defined by two consecutive negative NP/OP PCR tests, healthcare professional clearance, or symptom resolution. In the prospective study, mobile phlebotomists collected whole blood, serum and a nasopharyngeal or oropharyngeal swab from each participant. Additional blood draws and questionnaires over an approximately 2-month period could optionally be provided by prospective study participants. Prospective study blood samples were shipped either frozen or at room temperature before DNA extraction. TCRbeta CDR3 regions were amplified from genomic DNA using the immunoSEQ Assay, a bias-controlled multiplex PCR. The authors processed their data as follows. The number of nucleated cells in each sample was estimated from the amplification of reference gene primers within the assay. Sequence reads were collapsed and filtered to measure the absolute abundance of every unique TCRbeta CDR3 rearrangement. For each sample, productive Simpson clonality was calculated by taking the square root of Simpson's diversity index across productive rearrangements. Imported from immuneACCESS, the table was reduced by TCRdb to in-frame sequences with V and J called. These copies leave out some clones; in studies compared against another copy, an unresolved V gene accounts for under half, and the cause of the remainder is not known. V and J calls and clone size are as listed in that table; D and trimming were resolved from the DNA. The sample profile shows about 330,000 clones; 80% to 95% of them were found once. The biggest ten clones account for about 18% of the sample.

The sequenced sample consisted of PBMCs or T cells enriched from blood (not recorded which). The V gene is TRBV5-1 and the J gene is TRBJ2-7; TRBD2 is a weak D gene call, 5 bases matching. This clonotype was sampled from a woman in her 30s who had recovered from COVID-19. The nucleotide sequence reads TGCGCCAGCAGCGCTTTAGCGAAGGACTACGAGCAGTACTTC. It translates to CASSALAKDYEQYF.